The 27 T cell receptor beta chains below all came from one sample that was sequenced in a study of response to subunit inactivated influenza vaccine. TCRdb recomputed calls from the RT-PCR reads with MiXCR, one row per CDR3 protein. The table lists about 650,000 distinct CDR3 sequences, less than 20% of them singletons. Sequencing used PBMCs from blood, obtained roughly 12 days after vaccination. These TCRs come from a man between 50 and 59 years old who received an inactivated influenza vaccine.

CDR3 residues: CATSSIDSYNEQFF. CDR3 in DNA: TGTGCCACCAGCAGCATCGACTCCTACAATGAGCAGTTCTTC. The chain employs TRBV15 and TRBJ2-1, with unresolved D. From germline, CDR1 is LNHNV and CDR2 YYDKDF (reference sequence). V was trimmed by 3 bases and J by 0 bases, leaving 6 bases between them. The CDR3 runs 14 residues. Variable domain in full (rest from reference TRBV15 and TRBJ2-1): DAMVIQNPRYQVTQFGKPVTLSCSQTLNHNVMYWYQQKSSQAPKLLFHYYDKDFNNEADTPDNFQSRRPNTSFCFLDIRSPGLGDTAMYLCATSSIDSYNEQFFGPGTRLTVL.

This clonotype was counted only a few times. This chain connects TRBV20-1 to TRBJ2-3; D is ambiguous. Germline values: CDR1 DFQATT, CDR2 SNEGSKA (reference sequence). The CDR3 has 15 amino acids. CDR3 region: CSSRRRRLYSDTQYF. CDR3 DNA sequence: TGCAGCTCCAGAAGACGGCGCCTCTATTCAGATACGCAGTATTTT.

This clonotype was observed at least ten times. The genes are TRBV6-1 and TRBJ2-1; D is perhaps TRBD2 (6 bases). This CDR3 has 13 residues. The V end lost 8 bases, the J end lost 8 bases, and 16 bases lay between the germline ends. Looked up from germline, CDR1 is MNHNS and CDR2 is SASEGT. CDR3 sequence (DNA): TGTGCCAGCTCCCTTGGGGGGATCGATGAGCAGTTCTTC. Encoded protein: CASSLGGIDEQFF.

Points on this clonotype: One junction end disagrees with the germline gene, perhaps due to a read error. V is TRBV12-3 or TRBV12-4 and J is TRBJ2-6; 8 nucleotides agree with TRBD1. The CDR3 has 18 amino acids. CDR3 sequence (DNA): TGTGCCATCAGTTTCGGACAGGGTGTCTTATCTGGGGCCAACGTCCTGACTTTC. It yields the protein CAISFGQGVLSGANVLTF.

The rearrangement links TRBV24-1 to TRBJ2-3; D possibly corresponds to TRBD2 (6 bases). The V gene's germline CDR1 is KGHDR and CDR2 SFDVKD. Trimming removed 4 bases from V and 6 bases from J, with 19 bases in between. CDR3 size: 16 residues. The CDR3 DNA reads as TGTGCCACCAGTGAATCCGGGACTGCAGGGTCGGATACGCAGTATTTT. Protein: CATSESGTAGSDTQYF.

This clonotype was detected only a few times. The J gene is TRBJ2-7, the V gene TRBV15, with D perhaps TRBD1 (6 bases). Between the trimmed V and J ends, which lost 2 bases and 2 bases, there was a span of 13 bases. Looked up from germline, CDR1 is LNHNV and CDR2 is YYDKDF (reference sequence). The CDR3 loop spans 15 amino acids. CDR3 in amino acids: CATSRLQGIPYEQYF. In DNA form, the CDR3 reads TGTGCCACCAGCAGATTACAGGGTATCCCCTACGAGCAGTACTTC.

This clonotype was picked up a small number of times. The chain is built from TRBV29-1 and TRBJ2-1; D gene ambiguous. The V gene's germline CDR1 is SQVTM and CDR2 ANQGSEA. V was clipped by 6 bases and J by 7 bases, with 16 bases between them. The CDR3 spans 13 residues. The CDR3 loop is CSVEAHPPNEQFF. CDR3 bases: TGCAGCGTCGAGGCCCACCCCCCGAATGAGCAGTTCTTC.

The chain joins TRBV11-1 to TRBJ2-7; 7 nucleotides match TRBD2. Trimming cost V 1 base and J 11 bases; bases outside gene matches: 5. CDR3 length equals 12 residues. Germline values: CDR1 SGHAT, CDR2 FQDESV (reference sequence). CDR3 DNA: TGTGCCAGCAGCTTAGAGACAGCGGGGAAGTACTTC. Its protein product is CASSLETAGKYF.

The chain is built from TRBV14 and TRBJ1-2, with no clear D. V lost 4 bases and J 8 bases, leaving 14 bases between the germline ends. This CDR3 comprises 13 residues. Germline V gene sequence: CDR1 SGHDN, CDR2 FVKESK. The CDR3: CASSPAPSWGYTF. In DNA, the CDR3 is TGTGCCAGCAGCCCGGCCCCGTCGTGGGGCTACACCTTC.

This clonotype appeared many times. The chain couples TRBV12-3 or TRBV12-4 to TRBJ1-5; the match to TRBD1 covers 9 bases. The CDR3 spans 16 residues. V was pared by 1 base and J by 4 bases, with 5 bases of the junction left unmatched. The DNA for the CDR3 is TGTGCCAGCAGTTTAGTACAGGGGGCACTGAATCAGCCCCAGCATTTT. It yields the protein CASSLVQGALNQPQHF.

The V and J genes are TRBV12-3 or TRBV12-4 and TRBJ2-2, with 8 bases fitting TRBD2. J lost 1 base, V lost 3 bases, and 4 bases had no gene match. The CDR3 runs 16 residues. The CDR3 DNA sequence: TGTGCCAGCAGTTTTCCAGCGGGGGTGAACACCGGGGAGCTGTTTTTT. Protein product: CASSFPAGVNTGELFF.

In its sample, this clonotype was seen many times. The chain carries TRBV5-1 and TRBJ2-1; D call uncertain. Looked up from germline, CDR1 is SGHRS and CDR2 is YFSETQ. Trimming removed 2 bases at V and 0 bases at J, with 9 bases between. This CDR3 is 15 amino acids long. CDR3 region: CASSLRVSSYNEQFF. The DNA for the CDR3 is TGCGCCAGCAGCTTAAGGGTTAGCTCCTACAATGAGCAGTTCTTC. Combining the CDR3 with reference TRBV5-1 and TRBJ2-1 gives the whole variable domain KAGVTQTPRYLIKTRGQQVTLSCSPISGHRSVSWYQQTPGQGLQFLFEYFSETQRNKGNFPGRFSGRQFSNSRSEMNVSTLELGDSALYLCASSLRVSSYNEQFFGPGTRLTVL.

The chain carries TRBV29-1 and TRBJ2-3; D uncertain. Germline CDR1 and CDR2: SQVTM and ANQGSEA. The V gene lost 5 bases and the J gene lost 3 bases, with 9 bases spanning the gap. The CDR3 covers 12 residues. CDR3 sequence reads: CSVHDGTDTQYF. The CDR3 DNA sequence: TGCAGCGTTCATGATGGTACAGATACGCAGTATTTT.

This chain uses TRBV29-1 with TRBJ2-7; the match to TRBD1 covers 10 bases. CDR1 is SQVTM, CDR2 ANQGSEA, per germline. The CDR3 totals 14 residues. Unmatched junction bases numbered 8, after V lost 4 bases and J lost 5 bases. CDR3 sequence: CSVVPGTGVNEQYF. CDR3 bases: TGCAGCGTTGTACCGGGGACAGGGGTTAACGAGCAGTACTTC.

V usage is TRBV18 and J usage is TRBJ2-1; D might be TRBD2 (5 bases). The V gene lost 3 bases and the J gene lost 0 bases, with 12 bases spanning the gap. The germline V gene encodes CDR1 KGHSH and CDR2 LQKENI. CDR3 length: 16 amino acids. The CDR3 region has the DNA TGTGCCAGCTCACCGGACTGGCTGGGCTCCTACAATGAGCAGTTCTTC. Translation: CASSPDWLGSYNEQFF. The full variable domain, with the rest looked up from reference TRBV18 and TRBJ2-1, is NAGVMQNPRHLVRRRGQEARLRCSPMKGHSHVYWYRQLPEEGLKFMVYLQKENIIDESGMPKERFSAEFPKEGPSILRIQQVVRGDSAAYFCASSPDWLGSYNEQFFGPGTRLTVL.

The chain carries TRBV5-6 and TRBJ2-3; D unresolved. Germline assignment: CDR1 SGHDT and CDR2 YYEEEE. The CDR3 is 13 residues long. Trimming left V 9 bases short and J 2 bases short, with 13 bases between. The CDR3: CAMGTWNTDTQYF. The CDR3 nucleotides read TGTGCCATGGGCACCTGGAACACAGATACGCAGTATTTT.

This clonotype has more than one count but fewer than ten. The gene calls are TRBV2 and TRBJ1-1, with 8 bases matching TRBD1. This CDR3 has 13 residues. Germline V gives CDR1 SNHLY, CDR2 FYNNEI. Germline trimming cut 11 bases from V and 6 bases from J; bases unmatched to any gene: 11. The CDR3 nucleotides are TGTGCCTGGCCAGGGGGCGCAGGCGCTGAAGCTTTCTTT. It translates to CAWPGGAGAEAFF.

The V gene is TRBV11-1, the J gene TRBJ2-4; no reliable D call. Trimming left V 3 bases short and J 0 bases short, with 18 bases between. The germline V gene has CDR1 SGHAT and CDR2 FQDESV (reference sequence). This CDR3 comprises 18 residues. DNA for the CDR3: TGTGCCAGCAGCTTCTACCCCACCCCGGAACTAGCCAAAAACATTCAGTACTTC. It codes for CASSFYPTPELAKNIQYF.

This clonotype was counted only a few times. The rearrangement uses TRBV12-3 or TRBV12-4 and TRBJ2-7; D is uncertain. The CDR3 totals 14 residues. V was cut by 6 bases and J by 1 base, with 13 bases left in between. Written as DNA, the CDR3 is TGTGCCAGCAGGAACTGGGCAATATCCTACGAGCAGTACTTC. Protein: CASRNWAISYEQYF.

This clonotype was recorded a few times. This sequence joins TRBV6-2 or TRBV6-3 and TRBJ2-1; possibly TRBD2 for D (5 bases). The CDR3 runs 15 residues. With 5 bases removed from V and 8 bases from J, the gap between germline ends came to 19 bases. CDR1 and CDR2 (germline): MNHEY, SVGEGT. CDR3 bases: TGTGCCAGCAGTCCTCCGGGGAATGGGGTTCATGAGCAGTTCTTC. Translation gives CASSPPGNGVHEQFF.

This clonotype was seen a handful of times. V usage is TRBV6-5 and J usage is TRBJ2-2, with D perhaps TRBD1 or TRBD2 (5 bases each). The CDR3 length is 14 residues. Trimming took 2 bases from V and 6 from J, leaving 10 bases between them. CDR1 and CDR2 from the germline V gene are MNHEY and SVGAGI. The CDR3 spells CASSYDGAPGELFF. The CDR3 DNA reads TGTGCCAGCAGTTACGACGGGGCCCCCGGGGAGCTGTTTTTT.

The V and J genes are TRBV12-3 or TRBV12-4 and TRBJ2-7; 9 bases match TRBD2. This CDR3 is built from 13 residues. J lost 7 bases, V lost 5 bases, and 6 bases had no gene match. CDR3 protein: CASSASGMREQYF. The CDR3 region has the DNA TGTGCCAGCAGTGCTAGCGGGATGAGAGAGCAGTACTTC.

The chain employs TRBV6-1 and TRBJ1-2, with a possible D match to TRBD1 (5 bases). Germline assignment: CDR1 MNHNS and CDR2 SASEGT. The ends were cut back, 2 bases at V and 8 bases at J, with 15 bases in the middle. The CDR3 covers 14 residues. The CDR3 protein is CASSERVQVFGYTF. Here the CDR3 DNA reads TGTGCCAGCAGTGAACGGGTACAGGTCTTCGGCTACACCTTC.

This clonotype was seen only a few times. The chain couples TRBV4-3 to TRBJ1-5, with 8 bases lining up with TRBD1. The CDR3 sequence is 17 residues long. Germline assignment: CDR1 LGHNA and CDR2 YSLEER. V trimming: 0 bases; J trimming: 5 bases; junction bases outside the gene matches: 9. For the CDR3, the DNA is TGCGCCAGCAGCCAAGATTGGACCAGGGGGCAGCATCAGCCCCAGCATTTT. This encodes CASSQDWTRGQHQPQHF.

The rearrangement links TRBV23-1 to TRBJ2-7; 7 nucleotides match TRBD2. TRBV23-1 is treated as an ORF (open reading frame) with a function not yet certain. J was trimmed by 0 bases and V by 3 bases; bases with no gene match: 8. This CDR3 comprises 16 residues. In nucleotides, the CDR3 is TGCGCCAGCAGTCAGATGACTAGCCGTAGCTCCTACGAGCAGTACTTC. This translates into CASSQMTSRSSYEQYF.

The V call is TRBV14, the J call TRBJ2-7; tentative D call: TRBD2 (6 bases). CDR3 length equals 15 residues. V shed 3 bases and J shed 5 bases, with 17 bases lying between them. CDR1 SGHDN and CDR2 FVKESK come from the germline V gene. Here the CDR3 DNA reads TGTGCCAGCAGCCACTCCGCGGGGTTTGTGGACGAGCAGTACTTC. This gives the protein CASSHSAGFVDEQYF. Filled out from reference TRBV14 and TRBJ2-7, the complete variable domain reads EAGVTQFPSHSVIEKGQTVTLRCDPISGHDNLYWYRRVMGKEIKFLLHFVKESKQDESGMPNNRFLAERTGGTYSTLKVQPAELEDSGVYFCASSHSAGFVDEQYFGPGTRLTVT.

The chain recombines TRBV4-2 with TRBJ2-1, with D possibly being TRBD1 (5 bases). V lost 3 bases and J 9 bases, leaving 12 bases between the germline ends. This CDR3 spans 13 amino acids. Germline CDR1 reads LGHNA; CDR2 reads YNFKEQ. The CDR3: CASSQDTGFEQFF. The CDR3 DNA reads TGTGCCAGCAGCCAGGATACAGGATTTGAGCAGTTCTTC.